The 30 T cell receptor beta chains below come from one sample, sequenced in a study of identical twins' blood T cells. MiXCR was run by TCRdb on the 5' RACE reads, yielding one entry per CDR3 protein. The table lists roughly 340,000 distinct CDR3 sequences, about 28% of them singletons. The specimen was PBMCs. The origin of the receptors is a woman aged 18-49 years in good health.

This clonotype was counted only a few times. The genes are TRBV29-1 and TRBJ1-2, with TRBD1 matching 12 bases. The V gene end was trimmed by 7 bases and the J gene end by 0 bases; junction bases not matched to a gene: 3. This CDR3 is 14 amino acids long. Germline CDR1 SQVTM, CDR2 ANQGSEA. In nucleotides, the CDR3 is TGCAGCGACAGGGACAGGGGGCCTAACTATGGCTACACCTTC. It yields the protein CSDRDRGPNYGYTF.

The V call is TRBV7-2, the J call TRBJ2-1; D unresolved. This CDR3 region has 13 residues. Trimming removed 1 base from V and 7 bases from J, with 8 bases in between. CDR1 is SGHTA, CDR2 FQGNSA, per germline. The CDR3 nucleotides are TGTGCCAGCAGCTTAGTTACACGGAATGAGCAGTTCTTC. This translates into CASSLVTRNEQFF.

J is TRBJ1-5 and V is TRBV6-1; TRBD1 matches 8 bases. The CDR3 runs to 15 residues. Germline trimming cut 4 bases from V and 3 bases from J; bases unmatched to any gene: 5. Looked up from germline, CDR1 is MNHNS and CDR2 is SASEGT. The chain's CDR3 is CASSGGQAINQPQHF. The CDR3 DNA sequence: TGTGCCAGCAGTGGGGGACAGGCAATCAATCAGCCCCAGCATTTT.

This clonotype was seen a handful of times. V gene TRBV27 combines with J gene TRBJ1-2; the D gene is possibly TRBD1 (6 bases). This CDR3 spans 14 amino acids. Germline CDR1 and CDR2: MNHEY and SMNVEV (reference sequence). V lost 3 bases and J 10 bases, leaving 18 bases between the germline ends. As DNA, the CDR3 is TGTGCCAGCAGTTTCTCGAGACAGGCGGGCGTCTACACCTTC. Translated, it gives CASSFSRQAGVYTF.

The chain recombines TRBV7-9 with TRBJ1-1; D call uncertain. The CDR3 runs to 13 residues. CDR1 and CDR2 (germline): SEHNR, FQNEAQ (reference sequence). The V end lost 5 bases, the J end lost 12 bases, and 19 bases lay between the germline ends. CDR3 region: CASSPSLGVDTFF. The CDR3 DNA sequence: TGTGCCAGCAGCCCATCCTTGGGAGTAGACACTTTCTTT.

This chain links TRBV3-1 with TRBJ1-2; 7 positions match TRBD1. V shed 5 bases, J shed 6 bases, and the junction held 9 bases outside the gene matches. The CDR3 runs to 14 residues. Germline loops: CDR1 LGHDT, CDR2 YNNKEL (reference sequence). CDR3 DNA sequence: TGTGCCAGCAGCTTTACAGGGGCGCAAAATGGCTACACCTTC. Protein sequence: CASSFTGAQNGYTF.

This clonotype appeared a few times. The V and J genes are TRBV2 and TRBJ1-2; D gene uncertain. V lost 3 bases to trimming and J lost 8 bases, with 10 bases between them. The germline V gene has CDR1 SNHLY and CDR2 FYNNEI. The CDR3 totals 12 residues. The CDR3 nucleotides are TGTGCCAGCAGTGACGACACTCGCGGCTACACCTTC. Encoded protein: CASSDDTRGYTF.

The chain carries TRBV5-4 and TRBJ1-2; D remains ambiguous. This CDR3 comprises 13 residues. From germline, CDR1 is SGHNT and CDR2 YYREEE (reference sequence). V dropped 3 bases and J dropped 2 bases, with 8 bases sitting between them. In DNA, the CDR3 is TGTGCCAGCAGCTCACAGAACAACTATGGCTACACCTTC. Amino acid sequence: CASSSQNNYGYTF.

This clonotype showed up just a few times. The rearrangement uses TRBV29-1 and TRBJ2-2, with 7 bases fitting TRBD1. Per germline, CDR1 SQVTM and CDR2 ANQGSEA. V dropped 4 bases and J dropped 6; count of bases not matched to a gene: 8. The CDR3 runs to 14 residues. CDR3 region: CSVVRDRDPGELFF. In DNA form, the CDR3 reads TGCAGCGTTGTCCGAGACAGGGACCCCGGGGAGCTGTTTTTT.

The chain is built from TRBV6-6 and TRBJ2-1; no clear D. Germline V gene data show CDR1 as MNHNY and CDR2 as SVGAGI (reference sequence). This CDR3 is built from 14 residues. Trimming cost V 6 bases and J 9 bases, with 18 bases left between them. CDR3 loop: CASSRTSSPSEQFF. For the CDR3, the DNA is TGTGCCAGCAGCCGGACCTCCTCTCCCAGTGAGCAGTTCTTC.

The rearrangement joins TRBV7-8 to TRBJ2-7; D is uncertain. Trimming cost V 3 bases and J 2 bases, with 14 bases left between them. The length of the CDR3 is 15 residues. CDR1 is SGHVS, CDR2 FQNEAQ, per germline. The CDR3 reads CASSFPRDAPYEQYF. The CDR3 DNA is TGTGCCAGCAGCTTCCCGCGCGATGCCCCCTACGAGCAGTACTTC.

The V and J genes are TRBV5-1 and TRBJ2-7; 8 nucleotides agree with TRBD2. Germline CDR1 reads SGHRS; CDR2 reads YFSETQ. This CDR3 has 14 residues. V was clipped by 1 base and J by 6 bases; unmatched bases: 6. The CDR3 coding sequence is TGCGCCAGCAGCTTGTGGACTAGCCAGCGCGAGCAGTACTTC. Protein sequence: CASSLWTSQREQYF. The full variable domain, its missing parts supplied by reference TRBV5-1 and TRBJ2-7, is KAGVTQTPRYLIKTRGQQVTLSCSPISGHRSVSWYQQTPGQGLQFLFEYFSETQRNKGNFPGRFSGRQFSNSRSEMNVSTLELGDSALYLCASSLWTSQREQYFGPGTRLTVT.

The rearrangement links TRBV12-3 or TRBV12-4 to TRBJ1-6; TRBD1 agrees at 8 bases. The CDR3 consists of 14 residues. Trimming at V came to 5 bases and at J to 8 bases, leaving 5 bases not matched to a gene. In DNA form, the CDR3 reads TGTGCCAGCAGTCCCGGACAGGGCCATTCACCCCTCCACTTT. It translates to CASSPGQGHSPLHF.

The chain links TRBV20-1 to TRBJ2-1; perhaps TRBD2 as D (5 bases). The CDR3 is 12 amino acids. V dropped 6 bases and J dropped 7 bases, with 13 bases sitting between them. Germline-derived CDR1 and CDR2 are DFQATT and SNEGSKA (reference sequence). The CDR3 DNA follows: TGCAGTGCCTTAATGCCGGGGAATGAGCAGTTCTTC. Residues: CSALMPGNEQFF.

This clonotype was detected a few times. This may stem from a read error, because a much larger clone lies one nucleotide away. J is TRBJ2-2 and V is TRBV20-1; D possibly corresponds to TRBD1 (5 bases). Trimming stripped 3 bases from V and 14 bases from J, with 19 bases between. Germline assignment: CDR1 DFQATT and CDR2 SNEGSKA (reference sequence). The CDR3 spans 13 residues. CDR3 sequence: CSASRTQGGTLFF. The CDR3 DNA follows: TGCAGTGCTAGTCGAACCCAGGGCGGTACACTGTTTTTT.

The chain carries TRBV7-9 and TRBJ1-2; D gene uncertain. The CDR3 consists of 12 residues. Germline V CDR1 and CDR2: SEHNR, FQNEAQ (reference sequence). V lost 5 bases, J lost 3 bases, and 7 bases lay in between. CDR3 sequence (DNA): TGTGCCAGCAGCGGTAGGGACTATGGCTACACCTTC. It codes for CASSGRDYGYTF.

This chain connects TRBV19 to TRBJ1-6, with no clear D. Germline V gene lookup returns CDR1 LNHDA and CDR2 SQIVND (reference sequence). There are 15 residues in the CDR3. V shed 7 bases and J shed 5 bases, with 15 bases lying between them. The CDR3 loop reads CASKNGWADNSPLHF. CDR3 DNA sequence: TGTGCCAGTAAGAATGGATGGGCTGATAATTCACCCCTCCACTTT. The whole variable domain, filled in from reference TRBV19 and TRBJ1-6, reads DGGITQSPKYLFRKEGQNVTLSCEQNLNHDAMYWYRQDPGQGLRLIYYSQIVNDFQKGDIAEGYSVSREKKESFPLTVTSAQKNPTAFYLCASKNGWADNSPLHFGNGTRLTVT.

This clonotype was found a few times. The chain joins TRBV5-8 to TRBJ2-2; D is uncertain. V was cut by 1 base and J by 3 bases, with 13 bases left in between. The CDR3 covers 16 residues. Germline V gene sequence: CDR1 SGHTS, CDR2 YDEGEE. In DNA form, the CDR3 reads TGTGCCAGCAGCTTGTACCCGTACCTACACACCGGGGAGCTGTTTTTT. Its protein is CASSLYPYLHTGELFF.

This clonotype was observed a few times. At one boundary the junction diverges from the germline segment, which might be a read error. Here the CDR3 DNA reads TGTGCCAGCTGTTTATCCCGCGCCGGGAGTAATTCACCCCTCCACTTT. The encoded protein is CASCLSRAGSNSPLHF. The chain employs TRBV27 and TRBJ1-6; no clear D. The germline V gene encodes CDR1 MNHEY and CDR2 SMNVEV (reference sequence). This CDR3 contains 16 residues.

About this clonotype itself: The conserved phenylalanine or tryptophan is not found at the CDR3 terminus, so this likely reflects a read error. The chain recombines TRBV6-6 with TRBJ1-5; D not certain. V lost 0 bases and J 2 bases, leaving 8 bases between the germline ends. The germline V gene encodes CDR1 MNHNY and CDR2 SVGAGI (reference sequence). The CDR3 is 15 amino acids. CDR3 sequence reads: CASSYSEGRNQPQHL. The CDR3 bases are TGTGCCAGCAGTTACTCGGAAGGGCGCAATCAGCCCCAGCATCTT.

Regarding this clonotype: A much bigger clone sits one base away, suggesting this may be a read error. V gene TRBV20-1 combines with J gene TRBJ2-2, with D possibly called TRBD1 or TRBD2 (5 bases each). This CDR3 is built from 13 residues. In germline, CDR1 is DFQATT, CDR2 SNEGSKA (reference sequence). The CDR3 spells CSASSGTTVELFF. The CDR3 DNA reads TGCAGTGCTAGTTCGGGGACCACCGTGGAGCTGTTTTTT.

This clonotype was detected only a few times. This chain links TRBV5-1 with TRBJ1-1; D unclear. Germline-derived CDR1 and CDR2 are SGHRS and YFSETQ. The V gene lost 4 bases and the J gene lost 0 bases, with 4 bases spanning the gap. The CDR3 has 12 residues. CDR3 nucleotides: TGCGCCAGCAGCGAGCTGAACACTGAAGCTTTCTTT. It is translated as CASSELNTEAFF.

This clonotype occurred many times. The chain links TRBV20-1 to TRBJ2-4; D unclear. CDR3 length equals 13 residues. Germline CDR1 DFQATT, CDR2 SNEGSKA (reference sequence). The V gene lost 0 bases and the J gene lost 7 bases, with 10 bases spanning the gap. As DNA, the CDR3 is TGCAGTGCTAGAGACTACTCTGGGAACATTCAGTACTTC. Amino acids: CSARDYSGNIQYF.

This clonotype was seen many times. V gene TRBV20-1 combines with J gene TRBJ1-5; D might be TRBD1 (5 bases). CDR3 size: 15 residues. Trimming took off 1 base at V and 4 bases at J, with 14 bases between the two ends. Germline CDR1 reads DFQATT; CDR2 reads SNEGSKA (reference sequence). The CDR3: CSARGSQGGNQPQHF. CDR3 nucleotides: TGCAGTGCTAGAGGGTCGCAGGGAGGGAATCAGCCCCAGCATTTT.

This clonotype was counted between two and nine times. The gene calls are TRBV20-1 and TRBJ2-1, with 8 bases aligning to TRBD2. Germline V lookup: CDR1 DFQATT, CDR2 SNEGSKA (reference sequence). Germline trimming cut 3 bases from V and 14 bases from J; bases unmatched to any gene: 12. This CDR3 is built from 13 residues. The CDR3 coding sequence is TGCAGTGCTAGTGATGACGGGAGGGCCTTGAAGTTCTTC. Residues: CSASDDGRALKFF.

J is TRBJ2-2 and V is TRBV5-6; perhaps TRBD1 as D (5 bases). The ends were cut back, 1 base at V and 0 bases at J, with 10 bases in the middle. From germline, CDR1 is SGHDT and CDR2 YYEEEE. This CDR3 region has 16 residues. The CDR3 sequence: CASSLYGHTNTGELFF. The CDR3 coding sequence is TGTGCCAGCAGCTTGTACGGACATACGAACACCGGGGAGCTGTTTTTT. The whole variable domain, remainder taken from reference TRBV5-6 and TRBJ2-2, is DAGVTQSPTHLIKTRGQQVTLRCSPKSGHDTVSWYQQALGQGPQFIFQYYEEEERQRGNFPDRFSGHQFPNYSSELNVNALLLGDSALYLCASSLYGHTNTGELFFGEGSRLTVL.

The CDR3 coding sequence is TGTGCCACCAGTGACTTTACTAGCGGGGGGACGAATGAGCAGTTCTTC. Amino acids: CATSDFTSGGTNEQFF. This chain connects TRBV24-1 to TRBJ2-1, with 12 bases fitting TRBD2. The V segment lost 4 bases and the J segment 7 bases; nucleotides outside the gene matches: 7. This CDR3 is built from 16 residues. Per the germline V gene, CDR1 is KGHDR and CDR2 is SFDVKD.

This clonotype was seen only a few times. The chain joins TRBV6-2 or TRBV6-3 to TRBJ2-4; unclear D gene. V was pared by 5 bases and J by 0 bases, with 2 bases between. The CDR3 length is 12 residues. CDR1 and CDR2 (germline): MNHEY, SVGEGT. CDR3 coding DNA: TGTGCCAGCAGTCCAGCCAAAAACATTCAGTACTTC. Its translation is CASSPAKNIQYF.

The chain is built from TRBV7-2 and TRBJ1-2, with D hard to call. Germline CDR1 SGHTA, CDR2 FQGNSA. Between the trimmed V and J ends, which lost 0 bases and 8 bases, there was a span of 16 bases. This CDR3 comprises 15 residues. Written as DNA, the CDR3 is TGTGCCAGCAGCTTAGCGCAACGATCGGGGTGGGGCTACACCTTC. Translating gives CASSLAQRSGWGYTF. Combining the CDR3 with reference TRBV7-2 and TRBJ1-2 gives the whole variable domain GAGVSQSPSNKVTEKGKDVELRCDPISGHTALYWYRQSLGQGLEFLIYFQGNSAPDKSGLPSDRFSAERTGGSVSTLTIQRTQQEDSAVYLCASSLAQRSGWGYTFGSGTRLTVV.

CDR3 protein: CASSSGGRPQHF. The CDR3 DNA follows: TGTGCCAGCAGCTCAGGGGGTCGGCCCCAGCATTTT. The chain is built from TRBV7-2 and TRBJ1-5; 7 positions match TRBD1. Per germline, CDR1 SGHTA and CDR2 FQGNSA. The trim removed 4 bases at V and 9 bases at J, leaving 3 bases unmatched. The CDR3 loop spans 12 amino acids.